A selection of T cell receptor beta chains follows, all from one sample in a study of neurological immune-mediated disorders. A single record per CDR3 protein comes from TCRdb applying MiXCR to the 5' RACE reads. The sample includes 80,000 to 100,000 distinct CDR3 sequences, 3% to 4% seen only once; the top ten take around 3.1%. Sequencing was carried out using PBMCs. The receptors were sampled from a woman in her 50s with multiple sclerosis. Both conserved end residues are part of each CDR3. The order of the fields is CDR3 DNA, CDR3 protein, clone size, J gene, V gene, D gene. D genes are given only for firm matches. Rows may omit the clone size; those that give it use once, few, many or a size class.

cdr3_nt: TGCGCCAGCAGCTTGGACCCCACAGGGAAAATAGATACGCAGTATTTT; cdr3_aa: CASSLDPTGKIDTQYF; clone_size: many; j_call: TRBJ2-3; v_call: TRBV5-1; d_call: .
cdr3_nt: TGTGCCAGCAGCCCAACCGGCGCGGGATTGCATGAGCAGTTCTTC; cdr3_aa: CASSPTGAGLHEQFF; clone_size: many; j_call: TRBJ2-1; v_call: TRBV7-9; d_call: .
cdr3_nt: TGTGCCAGCAGCCCCGACAGGAATCAGCCCCAGCATTTT; cdr3_aa: CASSPDRNQPQHF; clone_size: many; j_call: TRBJ1-5; v_call: TRBV7-2; d_call: .
cdr3_nt: TGTGCCAGCAGCGTAGCAGCAGGACTCAACCAAGAGACCCAGTACTTC; cdr3_aa: CASSVAAGLNQETQYF; clone_size: many; j_call: TRBJ2-5; v_call: TRBV9; d_call: .
cdr3_nt: TGTGCCAGCAGCCCATGGCCAGGGACTAGCGGGGGGCGGGACACCGGGGAGCTGTTTTTT; cdr3_aa: CASSPWPGTSGGRDTGELFF; clone_size: many; j_call: TRBJ2-2; v_call: TRBV7-8; d_call: TRBD2
cdr3_nt: TGTGCCAGCAGTGGGGACAGGGGGCGGAATCAGCCCCAGCATTTT; cdr3_aa: CASSGDRGRNQPQHF; clone_size: few; j_call: TRBJ1-5; v_call: TRBV6-6; d_call: TRBD1
cdr3_nt: TGTGCCAGCAGCTGGTTGCTTAGCGGGGGGAATGAGCAGTTCTTC; cdr3_aa: CASSWLLSGGNEQFF; clone_size: many; j_call: TRBJ2-1; v_call: TRBV5-6; d_call: TRBD2
cdr3_nt: TGTGCCAGCAGTTCCGACAGGAGAAACACCATATATTTT; cdr3_aa: CASSSDRRNTIYF; clone_size: many; j_call: TRBJ1-3; v_call: TRBV27; d_call: .
cdr3_nt: TGTGCCAGCAGCCCGACCGGGTGGGGCGAGCAGTACTTC; cdr3_aa: CASSPTGWGEQYF; clone_size: many; j_call: TRBJ2-7; v_call: TRBV7-9; d_call: .
cdr3_nt: TGTGCCAGCAGTTACTCGGCAGGGAGCTCCTACGAGCAGTACTTC; cdr3_aa: CASSYSAGSSYEQYF; clone_size: many; j_call: TRBJ2-7; v_call: TRBV6-5; d_call: .
cdr3_nt: TGCGCCAGCAGCTTTACCCGGGACAGGGGTTTGCTAGCCAAAAACATTCAGTACTTC; cdr3_aa: CASSFTRDRGLLAKNIQYF; clone_size: many; j_call: TRBJ2-4; v_call: TRBV5-1; d_call: TRBD1
cdr3_nt: TGTGCCAGCAGCGGACAGTCTAGCACAGATACGCAGTATTTT; cdr3_aa: CASSGQSSTDTQYF; clone_size: many; j_call: TRBJ2-3; v_call: TRBV9; d_call: .
cdr3_nt: TGCGCCAGCAGCCAAGAACCCCAGGTCCCCCATGAGCAGTTCTTC; cdr3_aa: CASSQEPQVPHEQFF; clone_size: many; j_call: TRBJ2-1; v_call: TRBV4-1; d_call: .
cdr3_nt: TGTGCCAGCACCTTGGGACAGGGGCCTCCTCTTGGCAATGAGCAGTTCTTC; cdr3_aa: CASTLGQGPPLGNEQFF; clone_size: many; j_call: TRBJ2-1; v_call: TRBV5-5; d_call: TRBD1
cdr3_nt: TGTGCCAGCAGCCCCGACAGGTCCTACAATGAGCAGTTCTTC; cdr3_aa: CASSPDRSYNEQFF; clone_size: many; j_call: TRBJ2-1; v_call: TRBV3-1; d_call: .
cdr3_nt: TGTGCCAGCAGCAAAAGGGGGGGGGCAAACAACGTCCTGACTTTC; cdr3_aa: CASSKRGGANNVLTF; clone_size: many; j_call: TRBJ2-6; v_call: TRBV3-1; d_call: .
cdr3_nt: TGTGCCAGCTCCGGGACCCTAAAGGAAAAACTGTTTTTT; cdr3_aa: CASSGTLKEKLFF; clone_size: medium-sized; j_call: TRBJ1-4; v_call: TRBV27; d_call: .
cdr3_nt: TGCGCCAGGTGGCCGAGGAGGCTTACGCAGTATTTT; cdr3_aa: CARWPRRLTQYF; clone_size: many; j_call: TRBJ2-3; v_call: TRBV5-1; d_call: .
cdr3_nt: TGTGCCAGCAGCTTAGGGGGACTAGCGGGGGGCCAAGGAGATACGCAGTATTTT; cdr3_aa: CASSLGGLAGGQGDTQYF; clone_size: many; j_call: TRBJ2-3; v_call: TRBV7-6; d_call: TRBD2
cdr3_nt: TGCAGTGCTAGCTCCTCAGACGGGAAACTCTACAATGAGCAGTTCTTC; cdr3_aa: CSASSSDGKLYNEQFF; clone_size: many; j_call: TRBJ2-1; v_call: TRBV20-1; d_call: .
cdr3_nt: TGCGCCAGCAGTTTACTTAGCGGGGGCATTGACAATGAGCAGTTCTTC; cdr3_aa: CASSLLSGGIDNEQFF; clone_size: many; j_call: TRBJ2-1; v_call: TRBV5-1; d_call: TRBD2
cdr3_nt: TGTGCCAGCAGCCCGCCGGGACACTCCTACGAGCAGTACTTC; cdr3_aa: CASSPPGHSYEQYF; clone_size: many; j_call: TRBJ2-7; v_call: TRBV4-2; d_call: .
cdr3_nt: TGCGCCAGCAGCTTAGTTGGGCAGTCGATCTACGAGCAGTACTTC; cdr3_aa: CASSLVGQSIYEQYF; clone_size: many; j_call: TRBJ2-7; v_call: TRBV5-1; d_call: .
cdr3_nt: TGTGCCAGCAGCTTGTTGGCTAGCGGTAATGAGCAGTTCTTC; cdr3_aa: CASSLLASGNEQFF; clone_size: many; j_call: TRBJ2-1; v_call: TRBV5-6; d_call: TRBD2
cdr3_nt: TGTGCCAGCAGCTTAGTGACAGGTTTACAAGAGACCCAGTACTTC; cdr3_aa: CASSLVTGLQETQYF; clone_size: few; j_call: TRBJ2-5; v_call: TRBV7-2; d_call: .
cdr3_nt: TGTGCCAGCTCGACACGGGGTAACACTGAAGCTTTCTTT; cdr3_aa: CASSTRGNTEAFF; clone_size: many; j_call: TRBJ1-1; v_call: TRBV2; d_call: .
cdr3_nt: TGTGCCAGCAGCGAAAGACGGCGGCATGTGACTAGCGGGGGAAGCACAGATACGCAGTATTTT; cdr3_aa: CASSERRRHVTSGGSTDTQYF; clone_size: few; j_call: TRBJ2-3; v_call: TRBV7-6; d_call: TRBD2
cdr3_nt: TGCGCCAGCAGCTTGGTTCCCCAAGGGGTAGCAAATCAGCCCCAGCATTTT; cdr3_aa: CASSLVPQGVANQPQHF; clone_size: many; j_call: TRBJ1-5; v_call: TRBV5-1; d_call: .
cdr3_nt: TGCGCCAGCAGCAGAACCGGGACAGGGAACCTCTACGAGCAGTACTTC; cdr3_aa: CASSRTGTGNLYEQYF; clone_size: many; j_call: TRBJ2-7; v_call: TRBV5-1; d_call: TRBD1
cdr3_nt: TGCAGTGCGCTAGGAGGGTTCAGTAACTATGGCTACACCTTC; cdr3_aa: CSALGGFSNYGYTF; clone_size: .; j_call: TRBJ1-2; v_call: TRBV20-1; d_call: .
cdr3_nt: TGTGCCAGCATGTATTTTGACAGGGGGCGGAATGAGCAGTTCTTC; cdr3_aa: CASMYFDRGRNEQFF; clone_size: many; j_call: TRBJ2-1; v_call: TRBV12-3/TRBV12-4; d_call: TRBD1
cdr3_nt: TGCAGTGCTAGTAGCCCGGGGGGTCACACAGATACGCAGTATTTT; cdr3_aa: CSASSPGGHTDTQYF; clone_size: many; j_call: TRBJ2-3; v_call: TRBV20-1; d_call: TRBD2
cdr3_nt: TGTGCCAGCAGCCGCCCGGGACAGGAGTCCTACGAGCAGTACTTC; cdr3_aa: CASSRPGQESYEQYF; clone_size: many; j_call: TRBJ2-7; v_call: TRBV7-9; d_call: TRBD1
cdr3_nt: TGTGCCAGCAGCTTAGTGGCTAGCGGGGGGGCGTACGAGCAGTACTTC; cdr3_aa: CASSLVASGGAYEQYF; clone_size: .; j_call: TRBJ2-7; v_call: TRBV7-6; d_call: TRBD2
cdr3_nt: TGCGCGACAGGGTCGAATGAAAAACTGTTTTTT; cdr3_aa: CATGSNEKLFF; clone_size: many; j_call: TRBJ1-4; v_call: TRBV20-1; d_call: TRBD1
cdr3_nt: TGTGCCAGCACCCTCCTCACTGAAGCTTTCTTT; cdr3_aa: CASTLLTEAFF; clone_size: .; j_call: TRBJ1-1; v_call: TRBV6-1; d_call: .
cdr3_nt: TGTGCCAGCAGTTCCTGGAGGGGTTTAGGGGTTAATGAGCAGTTCTTC; cdr3_aa: CASSSWRGLGVNEQFF; clone_size: many; j_call: TRBJ2-1; v_call: TRBV12-3/TRBV12-4; d_call: .
cdr3_nt: TGCAGTGCTGAGGGTCAGGGGGCGCGCCATACGCAGTATTTT; cdr3_aa: CSAEGQGARHTQYF; clone_size: many; j_call: TRBJ2-3; v_call: TRBV20-1; d_call: TRBD1
cdr3_nt: TGTGCCAGCTCACTAGCTAGACAGACCGCAGATACGCAGTATTTT; cdr3_aa: CASSLARQTADTQYF; clone_size: many; j_call: TRBJ2-3; v_call: TRBV18; d_call: .
cdr3_nt: TGTGCCAGCAGTTCTATGTCGCGGCCCCAGCATTTT; cdr3_aa: CASSSMSRPQHF; clone_size: many; j_call: TRBJ1-5; v_call: TRBV7-2; d_call: .
cdr3_nt: TGTGCCAGCAGCTCACGGACGGAGTCTAAGCAGTACTTC; cdr3_aa: CASSSRTESKQYF; clone_size: many; j_call: TRBJ2-7; v_call: TRBV11-2; d_call: .
cdr3_nt: TGTGCCACCAGACAGGGGGACGGGGAGCTGTTTTTT; cdr3_aa: CATRQGDGELFF; clone_size: many; j_call: TRBJ2-2; v_call: TRBV6-2/TRBV6-3; d_call: TRBD1
cdr3_nt: TGTGCCAGCAGCTTAGTTTCATACGGGGCGAACACCGGGGAGCTGTTTTTT; cdr3_aa: CASSLVSYGANTGELFF; clone_size: many; j_call: TRBJ2-2; v_call: TRBV7-2; d_call: .
cdr3_nt: TGCAGTGCTAGAGATCTGGGGTCAGATGGCTACACCTTC; cdr3_aa: CSARDLGSDGYTF; clone_size: .; j_call: TRBJ1-2; v_call: TRBV20-1; d_call: .
cdr3_nt: TGTGCCAGCAGTCACCTAGGACAGAACTACGAGCAGTACTTC; cdr3_aa: CASSHLGQNYEQYF; clone_size: many; j_call: TRBJ2-7; v_call: TRBV3-1; d_call: .
cdr3_nt: TGTGCCAGCTCACTCTCATTGAGGAGCGAAGGGACCCAGTACTTC; cdr3_aa: CASSLSLRSEGTQYF; clone_size: .; j_call: TRBJ2-5; v_call: TRBV18; d_call: .
cdr3_nt: TGTGCCACCAGTTACCGGGGGGGGAAAGGCTACACCTTC; cdr3_aa: CATSYRGGKGYTF; clone_size: many; j_call: TRBJ1-2; v_call: TRBV24-1; d_call: .
cdr3_nt: TGTGCCAGCAGCAAACCGGGACTAGCGGGGTATGAGCAGTTCTTC; cdr3_aa: CASSKPGLAGYEQFF; clone_size: many; j_call: TRBJ2-1; v_call: TRBV7-2; d_call: TRBD2
cdr3_nt: TGTGCCAGCAGTGACCGGGAGGAGGGAGGGTTGGAGACCCAGTACTTC; cdr3_aa: CASSDREEGGLETQYF; clone_size: many; j_call: TRBJ2-5; v_call: TRBV6-1; d_call: TRBD2